This T cell receptor beta chain was documented in a study of tumor and adjacent non-tumor tissue in lung cancer. CDR1 and CDR2 from the germline V gene are SGHAT and FQNNGV. CDR3 size: 13 residues. Trimming left V 7 bases short and J 9 bases short, with 18 bases between. No cell sorting was done before RNA was extracted from the tissue. This non-tumor lung sample came from over 3 cm beyond the tumor edge. The study's findings and limits: TCR diversity was significantly greater in tumor than normal lung tissue.

Points on this clonotype: What it binds is not known.

The library came from three nested PCR rounds adapted from ARM-PCR protocols. Each CDR3 protein gets one entry after TCRdb re-called the multiplex PCR reads with MiXCR. The sample records 100,000 or so distinct CDR3 sequences, 80% being singletons. The receptor's source is a man between 60 and 70 years old with small cell lung cancer. The rearrangement joins TRBV11-2 to TRBJ2-5, with D tentatively TRBD2 (6 bases). Sequenced sample: distant non-tumor lung tissue. Here the CDR3 reads CASNSGLGEAQYF. The DNA of the CDR3 is TGTGCCAGCAACTCGGGACTTGGGGAGGCCCAGTACTTC.